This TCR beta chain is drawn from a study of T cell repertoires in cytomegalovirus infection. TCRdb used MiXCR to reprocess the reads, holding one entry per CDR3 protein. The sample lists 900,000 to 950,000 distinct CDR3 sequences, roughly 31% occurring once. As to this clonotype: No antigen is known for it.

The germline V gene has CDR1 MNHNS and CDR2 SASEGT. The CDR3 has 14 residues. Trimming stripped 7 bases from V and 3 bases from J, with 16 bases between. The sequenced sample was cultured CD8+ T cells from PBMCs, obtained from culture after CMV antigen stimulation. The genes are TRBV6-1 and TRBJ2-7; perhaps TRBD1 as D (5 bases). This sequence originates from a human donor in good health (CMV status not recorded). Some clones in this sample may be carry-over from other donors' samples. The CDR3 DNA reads TGTGCCAGCAAGGGGTCAGGCGTTCACTACGAGCAGTACTTC. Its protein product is CASKGSGVHYEQYF.